What follows are 29 T cell receptor beta chains derived from one specimen sequenced in a study of blood T cell repertoires in COVID-19. Measured with immunoSEQ multiplex PCR; TCRdb has only the in-frame clones, and not every one. Counted here are tens of thousands of clones, 90% occurring once; the ten biggest clones make up 1.4%. The specimen was peripheral blood. These TCRs come from a man aged 60 to 75 with acute or convalescent COVID-19.

The rearrangement joins TRBV29-1 to TRBJ2-7; a possible D gene is TRBD1 (6 bases). This CDR3 is 13 amino acids long. Per germline, CDR1 SQVTM and CDR2 ANQGSEA. V was shortened by 6 bases and J by 2 bases, with 14 bases between the two germline ends. The CDR3 DNA sequence: TGCAGCGTCACAACACAGGGAACCTACGAGCAGTACTTC. It yields the protein CSVTTQGTYEQYF.

The chain couples TRBV28 to TRBJ1-2; TRBD1 matches 10 bases. The germline CDR1 and CDR2 sequences are MDHEN and SYDVKM. After removal of 5 bases from V and 5 bases from J, the junction contained 14 bases not matched to a gene. The CDR3 is made up of 17 amino acids. CDR3 coding DNA: TGTGCCAGCAGTCTTCCCTATCGGGACAGGGGAATTTATGGCTACACCTTC. Translation gives CASSLPYRDRGIYGYTF.

The V call is TRBV6-2 or TRBV6-3, the J call TRBJ1-1; D might be TRBD1 (5 bases). Between the trimmed V and J ends, which lost 3 bases and 0 bases, there was a span of 8 bases. CDR1 and CDR2 from the germline V gene are MNHEY and SVGEGT. There are 14 residues in the CDR3. The CDR3 DNA is TGTGCCAGCAGTTATCGACAGTTGAACACTGAAGCTTTCTTT. Amino acid sequence: CASSYRQLNTEAFF.

The chain links TRBV7-2 to TRBJ1-1; 7 nucleotides agree with TRBD1. The germline V gene has CDR1 SGHTA and CDR2 FQGNSA. This CDR3 region has 15 residues. The trim removed 4 bases at V and 1 base at J, leaving 6 bases unmatched. CDR3 in amino acids: CASSSWTGRNTEAFF. The CDR3 DNA sequence: TGTGCCAGCAGCTCCTGGACAGGAAGGAACACTGAAGCTTTCTTT.

V is TRBV18 and J is TRBJ2-1; the match to TRBD1 covers 10 bases. J was trimmed by 4 bases and V by 3 bases; bases with no gene match: 3. CDR1 and CDR2 from the germline V gene are KGHSH and LQKENI. The CDR3 totals 15 residues. In nucleotides, the CDR3 is TGTGCCAGCTCACCCGGGACAGGGGTGTACAATGAGCAGTTCTTC. It translates to CASSPGTGVYNEQFF.

This chain links TRBV14 with TRBJ2-5; TRBD1 agrees at 8 bases. Per germline, CDR1 SGHDN and CDR2 FVKESK. The junction had 8 bases not matched to a gene; V was cut back by 4 bases and J by 4 bases. The CDR3 consists of 15 residues. CDR3 DNA: TGTGCCAGCAGCCCCATCAGGGGGCGGCGAGAGACCCAGTACTTC. Translation gives CASSPIRGRRETQYF.

The rearrangement links TRBV28 to TRBJ2-5; 12 bases align to TRBD2. The V segment lost 4 bases and the J segment 5 bases; nucleotides outside the gene matches: 5. Germline V gives CDR1 MDHEN, CDR2 SYDVKM. The CDR3 is 15 amino acids. The CDR3, as DNA: TGTGCCAGCAGTTCTCCTAGCGGGAGGGTGGAGACCCAGTACTTC. It specifies CASSSPSGRVETQYF.

This clone was counted a single time. The genes are TRBV28 and TRBJ2-1; D possibly corresponds to TRBD2 (6 bases). V was cut by 5 bases and J by 8 bases, with 10 bases left in between. The V gene's germline CDR1 is MDHEN and CDR2 SYDVKM. This CDR3 has 12 amino acids. CDR3: CASSGGYDEQFF. The DNA for the CDR3 is TGTGCCAGCAGTGGGGGGTACGATGAGCAGTTCTTC.

This chain links TRBV5-1 with TRBJ1-6; 7 bases fit TRBD1. V shed 5 bases, J shed 8 bases, and the junction held 10 bases outside the gene matches. Germline CDR1 reads SGHRS; CDR2 reads YFSETQ. The CDR3 has 15 residues. This chain's CDR3 is CASRLIQGEDSPLHF. CDR3 nucleotide sequence: TGCGCCAGCAGATTGATTCAGGGGGAGGATTCACCCCTCCACTTT.

This chain uses TRBV3-1 (or the pseudogene TRBV3-2) with TRBJ2-7, with a weak D call TRBD2 (6 bases). Germline CDR1 and CDR2: LGHDT and YNNKEL (reference sequence). The CDR3 totals 15 residues. V was pared by 1 base and J by 1 base, with 11 bases between. CDR3 coding DNA: TGTGCCAGCAGCCAAGTCCTCGGGAGTTCCTACGAGCAGTACTTC. Its translation is CASSQVLGSSYEQYF.

The chain employs TRBV7-8 and TRBJ1-3; a possible D gene is TRBD1 (5 bases). Trimming took 1 base from V and 2 from J, leaving 15 bases between them. The CDR3 spans 17 residues. Germline loops: CDR1 SGHVS, CDR2 FQNEAQ. DNA for the CDR3: TGTGCCAGCAGCTTAGACCGGGCCAGGGCGGCTGGAAACACCATATATTTT. Protein: CASSLDRARAAGNTIYF.

The chain combines TRBV7-6 with TRBJ2-1, with TRBD1 identical over 8 bases. The germline CDR1 and CDR2 sequences are SGHVS and FNYEAQ. This CDR3 has 16 residues. Trimming at V came to 3 bases and at J to 7 bases, leaving 11 bases not matched to a gene. The CDR3 protein is CASSFLGQGLRNEQFF. The CDR3, as DNA: TGTGCCAGCAGCTTTCTCGGACAGGGTTTGCGGAATGAGCAGTTCTTC.

The rearrangement joins TRBV28 to TRBJ1-5; 8 bases align to TRBD1. Germline CDR1 is MDHEN and CDR2 is SYDVKM. This CDR3 has 14 amino acids. The V and J ends lost 5 bases and 5 bases, in that order; junction bases with no gene match: 5. CDR3 sequence: CASSVTGGYQPQHF. CDR3 nucleotide sequence: TGTGCCAGCAGTGTCACAGGGGGTTATCAGCCCCAGCATTTT.

The sample holds a few counts of this clone. Other DNA variants within this sample encode the same CDR3. The chain combines TRBV7-8 with TRBJ1-5, with 7 bases fitting TRBD1. CDR3 length: 14 amino acids. Germline-derived CDR1 and CDR2 are SGHVS and FQNEAQ. V lost 3 bases, J lost 6 bases, and 5 bases stayed unmatched. This chain's CDR3 is CASSFDRVGQPQHF. CDR3 nucleotide sequence: TGTGCCAGCAGCTTCGACAGGGTCGGTCAGCCCCAGCATTTT.

The genes are TRBV29-1 and TRBJ1-4; TRBD1 matches 9 bases. Germline CDR1 is SQVTM and CDR2 is ANQGSEA. V was clipped by 7 bases and J by 7 bases; unmatched bases: 10. The CDR3 covers 14 residues. The CDR3 spells CSALDRGDGEKLFF. Here the CDR3 DNA reads TGCAGCGCCTTGGACAGGGGAGATGGTGAAAAACTGTTTTTT.

The chain combines TRBV10-1 with TRBJ1-4; D perhaps matches TRBD1 (6 bases). V gave up 9 bases and J gave up 7 bases, with 15 bases separating them. The CDR3 loop spans 13 amino acids. The germline CDR1 and CDR2 sequences are WNHNN and SYGVQD (reference sequence). Here the CDR3 reads CARKIQGVEKLFF. CDR3 DNA sequence: TGCGCCAGAAAAATACAGGGAGTTGAAAAACTGTTTTTT.

This clone was observed once. The same CDR3 is also encoded by other DNA sequences in this sample. V usage is TRBV3-1 (or the pseudogene TRBV3-2) and J usage is TRBJ1-5, with TRBD1 matching 9 bases. V trimming: 3 bases; J trimming: 2 bases; junction bases outside the gene matches: 5. Germline CDR1 and CDR2: LGHDT and YNNKEL (reference sequence). The CDR3 has 16 residues. Here the CDR3 reads CASSHSDRGGNQPQHF. Written as DNA, the CDR3 is TGTGCCAGCAGCCACTCGGACAGGGGAGGCAATCAGCCCCAGCATTTT.

The rearrangement joins TRBV7-2 to TRBJ2-3; tentatively, D is TRBD2 (5 bases). The V end was cut by 3 bases, the J end by 6 bases, with 10 bases between. This CDR3 has 13 amino acids. Germline V gives CDR1 SGHTA, CDR2 FQGNSA. CDR3 amino acids: CASSFQRGDTQYF. The DNA of the CDR3 is TGTGCCAGCAGCTTCCAGCGCGGGGATACGCAGTATTTT.

The chain is built from TRBV6-5 and TRBJ1-5; possibly TRBD1 for D (6 bases). V gave up 6 bases and J gave up 3 bases, with 15 bases separating them. The V gene's germline CDR1 is MNHEY and CDR2 SVGAGI. CDR3 length: 15 residues. CDR3 region: CASRVGSGDNQPQHF. The CDR3 nucleotides read TGTGCCAGCAGGGTGGGGTCAGGGGACAATCAGCCCCAGCATTTT.

This chain joins TRBV5-1 and TRBJ1-5; D unresolved. The CDR3 loop spans 15 amino acids. Per the germline V gene, CDR1 is SGHRS and CDR2 is YFSETQ. Trimming took 0 bases from V and 1 from J, leaving 8 bases between them. Here the CDR3 reads CASSLAGRSNQPQHF. As DNA, the CDR3 is TGCGCCAGCAGCTTGGCGGGGAGGAGCAATCAGCCCCAGCATTTT.

In DNA form, the CDR3 reads TGTGCCAGTAGTATAGCGGGTGGGGACAGGGTACGAGTAGGCACCGGGGAGCTGTTTTTT. This sequence encodes CASSIAGGDRVRVGTGELFF. The chain couples TRBV19 to TRBJ2-2, with TRBD1 matching over 9 bases. The CDR3 sequence is 20 residues long. The germline gives CDR1 LNHDA, CDR2 SQIVND (reference sequence). Trimming took 1 base from V and 4 from J; bases not matched to a gene: 16.

This sequence joins TRBV18 and TRBJ2-5, with a weak D call TRBD1 (6 bases). This CDR3 has 14 amino acids. From germline, CDR1 is KGHSH and CDR2 LQKENI. V was trimmed by 4 bases and J by 1 base, leaving 10 bases between them. CDR3 bases: TGTGCCAGCTCACGATTGGACAGCCAAGAGACCCAGTACTTC. As protein: CASSRLDSQETQYF.

V and J are TRBV30 and TRBJ2-1; 10 bases are shared with TRBD2. Germline trimming cut 7 bases from V and 4 bases from J; bases unmatched to any gene: 10. Germline V gene lookup returns CDR1 GTSNPN and CDR2 SVGIG (reference sequence). The CDR3 runs to 15 residues. Written as DNA, the CDR3 is TGTGCCTCCCAGGGAGGTAGCGGGAGGTACAATGAGCAGTTCTTC. This codes for CASQGGSGRYNEQFF.

The chain recombines TRBV28 with TRBJ2-3; D uncertain. CDR1 and CDR2 (germline): MDHEN, SYDVKM. CDR3 length: 11 residues. Trimming stripped 8 bases from V and 6 bases from J, with 9 bases between. The CDR3 loop reads CASVDGDTQYF. The CDR3 DNA reads TGTGCCAGCGTCGACGGGGATACGCAGTATTTT.

This clone was seen once. A junction end diverges from the germline sequence, so it may reflect a read error. This chain links TRBV12-3 or TRBV12-4 with TRBJ2-7; 9 bases are a match to TRBD1. The CDR3 spans 12 residues. The CDR3 protein is CASQPGQGLSHF. The CDR3, as DNA: TGTGCCAGCCAACCGGGACAGGGCCTATCCCACTTC.

The V gene is TRBV2, the J gene TRBJ2-6; D ambiguous. Deletions cut 8 bases from V and 0 bases from J, with 14 bases between. In germline, CDR1 is SNHLY, CDR2 FYNNEI. This CDR3 is 16 amino acids long. The CDR3 DNA sequence: TGTGCCAGCTTAAAACTTGAATCCTCTGGGGCCAACGTCCTGACTTTC. Amino acids: CASLKLESSGANVLTF.

This clone showed up just once. The chain uses TRBV6-1 and TRBJ1-6; D is unclear. Trimming shortened V by 3 bases and J by 10 bases, and 7 bases separated the two germline ends. CDR3 length equals 12 residues. In germline, CDR1 is MNHNS, CDR2 SASEGT. As DNA, the CDR3 is TGTGCCAGCAGTGAGTCGAGATCACCCCTCCACTTT. Translating it yields CASSESRSPLHF.

The count of this clone is one. J is TRBJ1-3 and V is TRBV6-6, with 8 bases fitting TRBD1. The CDR3 extends over 15 amino acids. The J segment lost 4 bases and the V segment lost 5 bases, leaving 7 bases of the junction unmatched. From germline, CDR1 is MNHNY and CDR2 SVGAGI (reference sequence). The CDR3 spells CASSRQGAFGNTIYF. CDR3 in DNA: TGTGCCAGCAGTCGTCAGGGGGCTTTCGGAAACACCATATATTTT.

The genes are TRBV7-2 and TRBJ2-7; TRBD1 matches at 12 bases. Trimming at V came to 4 bases and at J to 1 base, leaving 5 bases not matched to a gene. The CDR3 extends over 16 amino acids. CDR1 is SGHTA, CDR2 FQGNSA, per germline. The CDR3 spells CASSWGTGGASYEQYF. In DNA form, the CDR3 reads TGTGCCAGCAGCTGGGGGACAGGGGGCGCATCCTACGAGCAGTACTTC.